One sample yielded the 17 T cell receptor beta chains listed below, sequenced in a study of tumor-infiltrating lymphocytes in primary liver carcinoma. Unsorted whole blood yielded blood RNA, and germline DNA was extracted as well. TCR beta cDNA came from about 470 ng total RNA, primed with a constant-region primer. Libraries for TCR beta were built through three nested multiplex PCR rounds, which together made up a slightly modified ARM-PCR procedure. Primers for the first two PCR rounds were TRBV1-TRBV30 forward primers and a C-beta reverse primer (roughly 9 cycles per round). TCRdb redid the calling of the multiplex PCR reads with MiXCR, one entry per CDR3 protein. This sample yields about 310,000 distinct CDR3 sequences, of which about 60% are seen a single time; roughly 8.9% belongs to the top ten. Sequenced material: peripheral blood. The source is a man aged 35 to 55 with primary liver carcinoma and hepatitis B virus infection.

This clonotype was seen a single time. In DNA, the CDR3 is TGTGCCAGCAGTGAGGGACAGGGGATAAACTATGGCTACACCTTC. Its protein is CASSEGQGINYGYTF. The chain employs TRBV6-1 and TRBJ1-2; TRBD1 matches at 10 bases. Germline V gives CDR1 MNHNS, CDR2 SASEGT. V lost 3 bases, J lost 2 bases, and 3 bases stayed unmatched. This CDR3 is 15 amino acids long.

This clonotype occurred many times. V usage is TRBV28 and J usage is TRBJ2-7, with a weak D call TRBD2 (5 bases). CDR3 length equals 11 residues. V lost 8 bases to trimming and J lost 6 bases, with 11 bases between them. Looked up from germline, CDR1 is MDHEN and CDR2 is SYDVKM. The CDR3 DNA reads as TGTGCCAGCTCCTTCGGGGTCGAGCAGTACTTC. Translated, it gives CASSFGVEQYF.

In DNA form, the CDR3 reads TGTGCCAGCAGCAGCACAGGGGGAGTGAGCACAGATACGCAGTATTTT. Protein: CASSSTGGVSTDTQYF. The V call is TRBV7-8, the J call TRBJ2-3; 8 nucleotides agree with TRBD1. The CDR3 totals 16 residues. Germline V gene data show CDR1 as SGHVS and CDR2 as FQNEAQ. V trimming: 5 bases; J trimming: 0 bases; junction bases outside the gene matches: 7.

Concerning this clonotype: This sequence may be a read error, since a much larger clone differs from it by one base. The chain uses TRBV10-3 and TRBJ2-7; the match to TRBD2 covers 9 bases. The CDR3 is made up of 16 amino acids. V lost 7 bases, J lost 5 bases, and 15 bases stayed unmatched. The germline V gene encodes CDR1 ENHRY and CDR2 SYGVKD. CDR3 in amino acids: CAIMGLAGTGANEQYF. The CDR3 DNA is TGTGCCATCATGGGCCTAGCGGGAACAGGGGCGAACGAGCAGTACTTC.

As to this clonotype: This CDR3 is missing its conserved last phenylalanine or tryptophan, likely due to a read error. This CDR3 is CASSKGTTLQETQYC. CDR3 coding DNA: TGTGCCAGCAGCAAAGGGACTACCCTTCAGGAGACCCAGTACTGC. The chain is built from TRBV11-1 and TRBJ2-5, with 7 bases lining up with TRBD2. Germline CDR1 and CDR2: SGHAT and FQDESV (reference sequence). The CDR3 is made up of 15 amino acids. J lost 5 bases, V lost 5 bases, and 11 bases had no gene match.

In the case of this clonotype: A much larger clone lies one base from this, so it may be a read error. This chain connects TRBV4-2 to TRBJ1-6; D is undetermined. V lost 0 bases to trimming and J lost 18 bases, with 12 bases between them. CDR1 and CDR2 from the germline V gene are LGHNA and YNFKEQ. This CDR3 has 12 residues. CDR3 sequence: CASSQDVGPYHF. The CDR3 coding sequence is TGTGCCAGCAGCCAAGATGTAGGGCCCTACCACTTT.

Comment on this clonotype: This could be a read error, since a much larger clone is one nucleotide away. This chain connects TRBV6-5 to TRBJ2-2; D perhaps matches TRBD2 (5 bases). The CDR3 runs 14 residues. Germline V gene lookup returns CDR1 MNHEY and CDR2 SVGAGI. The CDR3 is CVSGLAPGTGELFF. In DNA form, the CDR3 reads TGTGTCAGTGGGTTGGCCCCGGGAACCGGGGAGCTGTTTTTT.

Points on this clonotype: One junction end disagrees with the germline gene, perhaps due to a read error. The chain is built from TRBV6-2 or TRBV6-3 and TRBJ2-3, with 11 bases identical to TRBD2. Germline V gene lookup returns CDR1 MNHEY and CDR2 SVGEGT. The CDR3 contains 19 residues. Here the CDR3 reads CASSSAFGLAGFSIDTQYF. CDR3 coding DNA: TGTGCCAGCAGTTCTGCTTTCGGACTAGCGGGTTTTAGCATAGATACGCAGTATTTT.

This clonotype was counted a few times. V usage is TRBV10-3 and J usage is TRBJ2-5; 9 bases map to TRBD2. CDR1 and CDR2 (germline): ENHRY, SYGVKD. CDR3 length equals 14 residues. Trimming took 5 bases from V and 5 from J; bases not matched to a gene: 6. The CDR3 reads CAISSAGGRETQYF. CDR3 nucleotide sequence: TGTGCCATCAGTTCTGCGGGAGGGCGGGAGACCCAGTACTTC.

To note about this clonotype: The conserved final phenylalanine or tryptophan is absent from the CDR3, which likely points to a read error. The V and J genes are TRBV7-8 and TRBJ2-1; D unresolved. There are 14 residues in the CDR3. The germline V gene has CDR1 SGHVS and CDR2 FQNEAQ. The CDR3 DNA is TGTGCCAGCAGCCCCCGACATACCTACAACGAGCAGTTCCTC. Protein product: CASSPRHTYNEQFL.

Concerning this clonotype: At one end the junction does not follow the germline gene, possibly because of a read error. In DNA, the CDR3 is TGTGCAAGCAGCTTACCCGGGACTAGCGGGACCAAAAGCATTCAGTACTTC. Residues: CASSLPGTSGTKSIQYF. V gene TRBV11-1 combines with J gene TRBJ2-4; 13 bases are a match to TRBD2. This CDR3 spans 17 amino acids. Germline V gene lookup returns CDR1 SGHAT and CDR2 FQDESV (reference sequence). The full variable domain, completed using reference TRBV11-1 and TRBJ2-4, is EAEVAQSPRYKITEKSQAVAFWCDPISGHATLYWYRQILGQGPELLVQFQDESVVDDSQLPKDRFSAERLKGVDSTLKIQPAELGDSAMYLCASSLPGTSGTKSIQYFGAGTRLSVL.

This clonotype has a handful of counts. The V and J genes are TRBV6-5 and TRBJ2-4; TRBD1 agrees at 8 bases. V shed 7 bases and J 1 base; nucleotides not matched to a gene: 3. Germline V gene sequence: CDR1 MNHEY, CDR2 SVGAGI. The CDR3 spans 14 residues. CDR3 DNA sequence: TGTGCCAGCACACAGGGGGATGCCAAAAACATTCAGTACTTC. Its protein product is CASTQGDAKNIQYF.

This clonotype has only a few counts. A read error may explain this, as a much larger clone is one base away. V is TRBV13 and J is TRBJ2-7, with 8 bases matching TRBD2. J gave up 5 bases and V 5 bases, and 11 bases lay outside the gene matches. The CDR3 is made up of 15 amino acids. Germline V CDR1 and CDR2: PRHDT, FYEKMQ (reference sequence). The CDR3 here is CASSARRGANHEQYF. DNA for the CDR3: TGTGCCAGCAGCGCCCGGCGGGGGGCGAACCACGAGCAGTACTTC.

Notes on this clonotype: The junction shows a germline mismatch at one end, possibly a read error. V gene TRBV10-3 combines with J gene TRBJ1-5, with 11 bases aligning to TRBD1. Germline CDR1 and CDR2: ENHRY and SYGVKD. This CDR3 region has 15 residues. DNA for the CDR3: TGTGCTATCAGTGAGTCGGACAGGGGGCGGCAGCCCCGGCATTTT. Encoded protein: CAISESDRGRQPRHF.

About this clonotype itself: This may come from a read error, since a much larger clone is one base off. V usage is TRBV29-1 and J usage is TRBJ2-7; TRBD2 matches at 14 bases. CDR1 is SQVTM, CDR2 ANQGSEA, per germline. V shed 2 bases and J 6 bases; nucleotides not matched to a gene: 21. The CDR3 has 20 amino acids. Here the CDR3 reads CSVELGLAGGTSVRAGEQYF. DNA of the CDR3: TGCAGCGTTGAACTAGGACTAGCGGGAGGCACTTCAGTCCGGGCTGGCGAGCAGTACTTC.

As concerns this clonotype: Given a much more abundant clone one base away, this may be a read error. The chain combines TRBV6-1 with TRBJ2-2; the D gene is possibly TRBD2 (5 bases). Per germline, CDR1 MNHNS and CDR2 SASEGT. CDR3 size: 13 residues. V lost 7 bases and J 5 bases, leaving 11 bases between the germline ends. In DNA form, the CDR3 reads TGTGCCAGCAATGTCCGCGGGACCGGGGAGCTGTTTTTT. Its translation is CASNVRGTGELFF.

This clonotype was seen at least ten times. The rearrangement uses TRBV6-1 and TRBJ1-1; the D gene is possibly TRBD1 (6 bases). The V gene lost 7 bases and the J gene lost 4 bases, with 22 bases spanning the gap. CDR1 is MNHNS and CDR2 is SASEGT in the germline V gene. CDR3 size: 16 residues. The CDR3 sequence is CASIPSRQGGGTEAFF. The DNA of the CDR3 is TGTGCCAGCATCCCCTCAAGGCAGGGAGGGGGCACTGAAGCTTTCTTT.